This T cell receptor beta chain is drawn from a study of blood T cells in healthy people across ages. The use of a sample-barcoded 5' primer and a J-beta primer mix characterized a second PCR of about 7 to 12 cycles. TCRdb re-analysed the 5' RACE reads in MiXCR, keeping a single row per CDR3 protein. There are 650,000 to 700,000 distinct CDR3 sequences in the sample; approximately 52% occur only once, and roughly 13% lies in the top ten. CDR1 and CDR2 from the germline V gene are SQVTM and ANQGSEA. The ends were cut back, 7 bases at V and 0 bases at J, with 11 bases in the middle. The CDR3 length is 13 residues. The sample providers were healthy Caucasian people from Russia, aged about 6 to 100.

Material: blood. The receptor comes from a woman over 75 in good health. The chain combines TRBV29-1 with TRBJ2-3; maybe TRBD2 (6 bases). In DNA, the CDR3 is TGCAGCGCTTGGAGCGGGAGCACAGATACGCAGTATTTT. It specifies CSAWSGSTDTQYF.